Below are 18 T cell receptor beta chains sequenced from a single sample in a study of blood T cell repertoires in COVID-19. Measured with immunoSEQ multiplex PCR; TCRdb has only the in-frame clones, and not every one. In the table there are 330,000 or so clones, about 90% of which are singletons. Sample: PBMCs or T cells enriched from blood (not recorded which). The receptors come from a woman aged 25-40 years who had recovered from COVID-19.

V usage is TRBV11-3 and J usage is TRBJ2-2; TRBD1 matches at 8 bases. Trimming at V came to 5 bases and at J to 6 bases, leaving 11 bases not matched to a gene. The CDR3 consists of 16 residues. Germline CDR1 reads SGHNT; CDR2 reads YENEEA. CDR3 nucleotides: TGTGCCAGCAGCCCCTCCGGAGACAGGGGTTCCGGGGAGCTGTTTTTT. Its translation: CASSPSGDRGSGELFF.

The chain joins TRBV9 to TRBJ2-6, with 9 nucleotides matching TRBD2. This CDR3 contains 18 residues. CDR1 SGDLS and CDR2 YYNGEE come from the germline V gene. V was clipped by 0 bases and J by 0 bases; unmatched bases: 4. This CDR3 is CASSVDHSGSSGANVLTF. The CDR3 nucleotides are TGTGCCAGCAGCGTAGATCATAGCGGGAGCTCTGGGGCCAACGTCCTGACTTTC.

This sequence joins TRBV11-1 and TRBJ2-2, with D maybe TRBD1 (7 bases). The CDR3 contains 13 residues. The V end was cut by 5 bases, the J end by 11 bases, with 15 bases between. The germline gives CDR1 SGHAT, CDR2 FQDESV (reference sequence). The CDR3 DNA follows: TGTGCCAGCAGCCGTCAGGGGGGAGGTGAGCTGTTTTTT. As protein: CASSRQGGGELFF.

This chain connects TRBV5-4 to TRBJ1-4; D is possibly TRBD1 (6 bases). This CDR3 comprises 14 residues. V gave up 3 bases and J gave up 7 bases, with 13 bases separating them. Looked up from germline, CDR1 is SGHNT and CDR2 is YYREEE (reference sequence). CDR3 coding DNA: TGTGCCAGCAGCTGGGGGCAGGGTGGTGAAAAACTGTTTTTT. Translated, it gives CASSWGQGGEKLFF.

The rearrangement uses TRBV6-5 and TRBJ1-3; D perhaps matches TRBD1 (6 bases). Germline CDR1 is MNHEY and CDR2 is SVGAGI. The CDR3 is 14 amino acids. Trimming pared 0 bases from V and 4 bases from J, leaving 7 bases between. CDR3 in amino acids: CASSYSQGGNTIYF. CDR3 DNA sequence: TGTGCCAGCAGTTACTCGCAGGGGGGAAACACCATATATTTT.

The chain has TRBV23-1 and TRBJ2-3; TRBD1 might be the D (6 bases). TRBV23-1 is annotated as an ORF whose role is uncertain. Trimming took 0 bases from V and 1 from J, leaving 17 bases between them. CDR3 length: 18 amino acids. CDR3 nucleotide sequence: TGCGCCAGCAGTCAATCTTTTCTAGGGGGTGCCGGCACAGATACGCAGTATTTT. It codes for CASSQSFLGGAGTDTQYF.

There are a few counts of this clone. The V gene is TRBV28, the J gene TRBJ1-2; the D is unclear. This CDR3 comprises 11 residues. In germline, CDR1 is MDHEN, CDR2 SYDVKM. V shed 8 bases and J shed 8 bases, with 12 bases lying between them. The CDR3: CASPPWAGYTF. In DNA, the CDR3 is TGTGCCAGCCCACCGTGGGCCGGCTACACCTTC.

The chain couples TRBV7-8 to TRBJ1-5; 7 bases agree with TRBD1. This CDR3 region has 15 residues. V was clipped by 6 bases and J by 4 bases; unmatched bases: 9. The germline gives CDR1 SGHVS, CDR2 FQNEAQ. Here the CDR3 DNA reads TGTGCCAGCAGTACTACAGGGGTTGGGAATCAGCCCCAGCATTTT. Residues: CASSTTGVGNQPQHF.

Concerning this clone: The germline gene is not matched at one end of the junction; a read error may be the cause. The V and J genes are TRBV14 and TRBJ2-2; D is unresolved. This CDR3 region has 13 residues. Per the germline V gene, CDR1 is SGHDN and CDR2 is FVKESK. The CDR3: CASSQVNSGELFF. The CDR3 DNA follows: TGTGCCAGCAGCCAAGTCAACAGCGGGGAGCTGTTTTTT.

V gene TRBV27 combines with J gene TRBJ1-1; no clear D. Trimming removed 2 bases from V and 4 bases from J, with 11 bases in between. CDR3 length: 14 amino acids. Germline V lookup: CDR1 MNHEY, CDR2 SMNVEV (reference sequence). The CDR3 nucleotides read TGTGCCAGCAGTTTAAGAGGCGGGAGCACTGAAGCTTTCTTT. This sequence encodes CASSLRGGSTEAFF.

The CDR3 region is CASSLSGRDEKLFF. In DNA, the CDR3 is TGTGCCAGTAGTTTGTCGGGGAGGGATGAAAAACTGTTTTTT. The chain is built from TRBV19 and TRBJ1-4; D uncertain. Trimming pared 5 bases from V and 6 bases from J, leaving 13 bases between. Germline V gives CDR1 LNHDA, CDR2 SQIVND (reference sequence). The CDR3 covers 14 residues.

V usage is TRBV3-1 (or the pseudogene TRBV3-2) and J usage is TRBJ2-7; the D gene is possibly TRBD2 (5 bases). Germline values: CDR1 LGHDT, CDR2 YNNKEL (reference sequence). V was shortened by 4 bases and J by 0 bases, with 10 bases between the two germline ends. The CDR3 is made up of 14 amino acids. In nucleotides, the CDR3 is TGTGCCAGCAGCCCCCTGACTACCTCCTACGAGCAGTACTTC. Its translation is CASSPLTTSYEQYF.

The chain joins TRBV19 to TRBJ2-7; a possible D gene is TRBD2 (5 bases). Deletions cut 4 bases from V and 5 bases from J, with 9 bases between. CDR1 LNHDA and CDR2 SQIVND come from the germline V gene (reference sequence). CDR3 size: 12 residues. In DNA, the CDR3 is TGTGCCAGTAGTACCGGGATCGACGAGCAGTACTTC. Amino acid sequence: CASSTGIDEQYF.

The chain carries TRBV27 and TRBJ2-5; TRBD2 might be the D (7 bases). The V and J ends lost 9 bases and 0 bases respectively, with 8 bases between them. The CDR3 is 12 residues long. Germline values: CDR1 MNHEY, CDR2 SMNVEV (reference sequence). CDR3: CARGGHQETQYF. As DNA, the CDR3 is TGTGCCAGGGGGGGGCACCAAGAGACCCAGTACTTC.

V and J are TRBV2 and TRBJ2-7, with TRBD1 matching 10 bases. Germline V gene sequence: CDR1 SNHLY, CDR2 FYNNEI. Unmatched junction bases numbered 2, after V lost 6 bases and J lost 3 bases. The CDR3 contains 13 residues. The CDR3 protein is CASRDRGNYEQYF. The DNA of the CDR3 is TGTGCCAGCAGGGACAGGGGGAACTACGAGCAGTACTTC.

The chain uses TRBV5-4 and TRBJ2-1; 7 bases match TRBD2. This CDR3 is 15 amino acids long. Germline V CDR1 and CDR2: SGHNT, YYREEE (reference sequence). Germline trimming cut 0 bases from V and 4 bases from J; bases unmatched to any gene: 4. The CDR3 DNA sequence: TGTGCCAGCAGCTTGGCTAGCGGACCGTACAATGAGCAGTTCTTC. It encodes CASSLASGPYNEQFF.

CDR3: CASSRWGLNEKLFF. DNA of the CDR3: TGTGCCAGTAGTAGGTGGGGCCTTAATGAAAAACTGTTTTTT. The V gene is TRBV19, the J gene TRBJ1-4; possible D gene TRBD1, 5 bases. Germline V CDR1 and CDR2: LNHDA, SQIVND (reference sequence). This CDR3 contains 14 residues. V gave up 4 bases and J gave up 4 bases, with 10 bases separating them.

The chain joins TRBV4-2 to TRBJ2-7, with a tentative D call TRBD1 (5 bases). The CDR3 consists of 14 residues. Germline CDR1 and CDR2: LGHNA and YNFKEQ. V was cut by 5 bases and J by 0 bases, with 11 bases left in between. CDR3 bases: TGTGCCAGCAGCGCTTCGACAGACTCCTACGAGCAGTACTTC. Translating it yields CASSASTDSYEQYF.